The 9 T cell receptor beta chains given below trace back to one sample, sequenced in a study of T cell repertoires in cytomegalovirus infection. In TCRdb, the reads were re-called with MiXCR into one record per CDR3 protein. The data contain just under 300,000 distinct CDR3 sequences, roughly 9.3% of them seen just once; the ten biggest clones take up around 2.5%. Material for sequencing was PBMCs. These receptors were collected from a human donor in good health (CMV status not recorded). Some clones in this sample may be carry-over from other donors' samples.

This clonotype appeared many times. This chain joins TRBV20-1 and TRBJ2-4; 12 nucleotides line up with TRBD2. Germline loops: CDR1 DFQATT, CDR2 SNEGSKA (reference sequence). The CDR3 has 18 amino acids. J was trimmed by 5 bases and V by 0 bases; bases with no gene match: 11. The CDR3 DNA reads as TGCAGTGCTAGAGATGGGACTAGCGGGTATAAAACTCAAAACATTCAGTACTTC. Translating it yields CSARDGTSGYKTQNIQYF.

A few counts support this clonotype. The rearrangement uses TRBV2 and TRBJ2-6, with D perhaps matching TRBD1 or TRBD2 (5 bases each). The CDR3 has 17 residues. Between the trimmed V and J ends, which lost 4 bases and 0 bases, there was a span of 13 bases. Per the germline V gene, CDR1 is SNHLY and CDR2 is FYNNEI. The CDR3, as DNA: TGTGCCAGCAGTGCACCGGGACGGTACTCTGGGGCCAACGTCCTGACTTTC. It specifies CASSAPGRYSGANVLTF.

The CDR3 DNA sequence: TGTGCCAGCAGTGTGGAGGGGAGAGTCTACGAGCAGTACTTC. Its translation is CASSVEGRVYEQYF. This sequence joins TRBV25-1 and TRBJ2-7; D perhaps matches TRBD2 (6 bases). CDR3 size: 14 residues. The V end lost 4 bases, the J end lost 3 bases, and 13 bases lay between the germline ends. Per the germline V gene, CDR1 is MGHDK and CDR2 is SYGVNS.

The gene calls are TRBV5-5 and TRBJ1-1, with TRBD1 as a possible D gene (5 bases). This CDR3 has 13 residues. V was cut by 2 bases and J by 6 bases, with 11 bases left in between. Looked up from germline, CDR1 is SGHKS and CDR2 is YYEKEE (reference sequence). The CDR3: CASSFLGAPEAFF. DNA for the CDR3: TGTGCCAGCAGCTTCCTCGGGGCACCTGAAGCTTTCTTT.

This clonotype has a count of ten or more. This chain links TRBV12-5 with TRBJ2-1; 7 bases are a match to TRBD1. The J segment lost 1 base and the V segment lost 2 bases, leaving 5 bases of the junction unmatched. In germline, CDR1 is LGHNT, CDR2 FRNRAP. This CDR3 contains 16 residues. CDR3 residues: CASGLPGGRSYNEQFF. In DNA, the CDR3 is TGTGCTAGTGGTTTGCCAGGGGGAAGGTCCTACAATGAGCAGTTCTTC.

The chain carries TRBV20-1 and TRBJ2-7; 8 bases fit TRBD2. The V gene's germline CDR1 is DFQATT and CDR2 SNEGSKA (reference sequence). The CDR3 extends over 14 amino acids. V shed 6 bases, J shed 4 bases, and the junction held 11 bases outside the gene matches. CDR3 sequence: CSAASGQETYEQYF. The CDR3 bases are TGCAGTGCAGCTAGCGGGCAGGAAACTTACGAGCAGTACTTC.

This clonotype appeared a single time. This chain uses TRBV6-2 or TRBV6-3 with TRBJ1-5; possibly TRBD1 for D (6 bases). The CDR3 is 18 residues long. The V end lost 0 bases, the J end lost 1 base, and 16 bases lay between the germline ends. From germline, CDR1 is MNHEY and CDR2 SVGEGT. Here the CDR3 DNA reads TGTGCCAGCAGTTACTCAAACGTCAGGGGTGGAAGCAATCAGCCCCAGCATTTT. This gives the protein CASSYSNVRGGSNQPQHF.

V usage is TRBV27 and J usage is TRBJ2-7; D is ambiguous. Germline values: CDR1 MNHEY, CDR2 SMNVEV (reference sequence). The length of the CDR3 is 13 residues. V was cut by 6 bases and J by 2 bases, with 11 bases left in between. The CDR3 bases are TGTGCCAGCAGCCGATCTAAGCCCTACGAGCAGTACTTC. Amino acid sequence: CASSRSKPYEQYF.

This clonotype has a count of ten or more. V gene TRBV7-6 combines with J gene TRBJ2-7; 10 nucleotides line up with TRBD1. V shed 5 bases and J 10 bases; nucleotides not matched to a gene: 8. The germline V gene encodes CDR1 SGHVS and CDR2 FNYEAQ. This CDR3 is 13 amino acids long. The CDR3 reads CASSIRQGAAQYV. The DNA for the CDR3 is TGTGCCAGCAGCATTAGACAGGGGGCGGCACAGTACGTC.